This TCR beta chain was recorded in a study of T cell responses to AZD1222 COVID-19 vaccine. Overall study findings and caveats: Donors were largely white British and mainly female; clonal diversity was possibly underestimated. AZD1222 recipients seropositive at baseline numbered only 6 or 7.

In the case of this clone: The antigen remains unidentified.

Germline V lookup: CDR1 SNHLY, CDR2 FYNNEI. This CDR3 is 15 amino acids long. V trimming: 8 bases; J trimming: 2 bases; junction bases outside the gene matches: 6. Using immunoSEQ multiplex PCR, the repertoire was profiled, and TCRdb retains in-frame clones only, with some absent. The sample consists of around 160,000 clones, about 92% of them appearing once. The V call is TRBV2, the J call TRBJ1-5; 10 nucleotides match TRBD1. The clonotype was recovered from an adult in good health. This material consisted of peripheral blood, taken on day 0 of AZD1222 vaccination. CDR3 nucleotide sequence: TGTGCCAGCGCTAACGGACAGGGGGGCAATCAGCCCCAGCATTTT. This codes for CASANGQGGNQPQHF.